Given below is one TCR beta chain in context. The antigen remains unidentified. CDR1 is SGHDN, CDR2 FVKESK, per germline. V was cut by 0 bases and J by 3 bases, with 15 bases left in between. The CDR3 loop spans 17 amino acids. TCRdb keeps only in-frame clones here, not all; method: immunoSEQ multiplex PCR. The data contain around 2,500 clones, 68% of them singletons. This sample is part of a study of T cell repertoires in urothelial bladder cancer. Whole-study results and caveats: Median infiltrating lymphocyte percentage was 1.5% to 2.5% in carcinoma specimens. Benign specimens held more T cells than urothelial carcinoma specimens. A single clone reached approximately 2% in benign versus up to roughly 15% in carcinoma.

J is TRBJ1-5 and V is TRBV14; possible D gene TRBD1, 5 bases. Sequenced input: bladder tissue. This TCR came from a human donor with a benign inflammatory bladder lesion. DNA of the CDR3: TGTGCCAGCAGCCAAGAGGGGATGGGGCCGGCCAATCAGCCCCAGCATTTT. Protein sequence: CASSQEGMGPANQPQHF.